This T cell receptor beta chain emerged from a study of post-analysis software for immune sequencing data. The overall study: Secondary progressive, relapsing-remitting and progressive-relapsing multiple sclerosis were among the included disease courses.

Of note for this clonotype: The target antigen is unknown.

General study results and limits: F measure clustering grouped samples strongly by preparation batch. In patients, TRBV5-6, TRBV5-1 and TRBV20-1 belonged to four or five TRBV segments found more frequently than in controls. Multiple sclerosis patients showed significantly lower normalized Chao1 diversity than controls did.

TCR beta cDNA libraries had unique molecular identifiers. Each batch of roughly 1 to 11 million T cells produced 500,000 to 550,000 cDNA molecules. TCRdb recomputed calls from the PCR reads with MiXCR, one row per CDR3 protein. Among about 500,000 distinct CDR3 sequences listed, approximately 45% were seen once. The V and J ends lost 0 bases and 3 bases, in that order; junction bases with no gene match: 20. The CDR3 spans 21 residues. Sequenced sample: blood. The TCR sequence derives from a girl aged 5 to 17 with multiple sclerosis. The chain combines TRBV12-3 or TRBV12-4 with TRBJ1-5, with 7 bases aligning to TRBD1. This CDR3 is CASSLAFSSDRPGVFNQPQHF. The CDR3 DNA is TGTGCCAGCAGTTTAGCCTTCTCCTCGGACAGGCCAGGGGTTTTCAATCAGCCCCAGCATTTT.